What follows are 14 T cell receptor beta chains derived from one specimen sequenced in a study of T cells in women clearing cervical HPV infection. The data were produced by immunoSEQ multiplex PCR, yet TCRdb's version contains in-frame clones alone and is incomplete. Reported are about 30,000 clones; the ten largest clones contain 3.5%. The specimen sequenced was blood buffy coat. The receptors come from a woman aged 18 to 75 with a cervical HPV16 infection that either progressed to CIN3+ or cleared (not recorded which).

Note on this clone: The read terminates 3 residues ahead of where the CDR3 ends, so the germline J gene completes it. The chain has TRBV30 and TRBJ1-1, with 9 positions matching TRBD1. Germline CDR1 and CDR2: GTSNPN and SVGIG (reference sequence). Trimming at V came to 2 bases and at J to 6 bases, leaving 10 bases not matched to a gene. The CDR3 is 15 residues long. The CDR3 DNA, read in part, is TGTGCCTGGAGTAGACTAAGACAGGGGGAAGCTGAA. This translates into CAWSRLRQGEAE. The full CDR3 is CAWSRLRQGEAEAFF.

Notes on this clone: The observed sequence ends 3 residues before the CDR3 terminus, with the missing tail filled in from the germline J gene. This chain connects TRBV10-3 to TRBJ1-2, with D unresolved. The germline V gene has CDR1 ENHRY and CDR2 SYGVKD. V lost 4 bases, J lost 2 bases, and 5 bases lay in between. CDR3 length: 12 residues. The sequenced part of the CDR3 DNA is TGTGCCATCAGTGCACAGAACTATGGC. Amino acids: CAISAQNYG. The CDR3 as a whole reads CAISAQNYGYTF.

Points on this clone: The CDR3 end lies 3 residues beyond the end of the read and is filled in from the germline J gene. The chain links TRBV14 to TRBJ1-3, with D possibly being TRBD1 (5 bases). CDR1 and CDR2 from the germline V gene are SGHDN and FVKESK. Trimming pared 4 bases from V and 1 base from J, leaving 14 bases between. This CDR3 is 16 amino acids long. Incomplete CDR3 DNA: TGTGCCAGCAGCCGCCTTGTGGGGCTTTCTGGAAACACC. It encodes CASSRLVGLSGNT. The CDR3 in full is CASSRLVGLSGNTIYF.

On this clone: The CDR3 extends 3 residues past the end of the read, so its final part is completed from the germline J gene. The gene calls are TRBV19 and TRBJ2-5; no clear D gene. In germline, CDR1 is LNHDA, CDR2 SQIVND (reference sequence). The CDR3 has 13 residues. Trimming took off 1 base at V and 0 bases at J, with 3 bases between the two ends. The part of the CDR3 DNA that was read is TGTGCCAGTAGTATAGTCAACCAAGAGACC. Encoded protein: CASSIVNQET. The CDR3 in full is CASSIVNQETQYF.

As for this clone: The DNA ends 3 residues before the CDR3 does, and the rest of the CDR3 is filled in from the germline J gene. The rearrangement links TRBV29-1 to TRBJ2-3, with 8 nucleotides matching TRBD1. The CDR3 loop spans 15 amino acids. The V and J ends lost 6 bases and 1 base, in that order; junction bases with no gene match: 9. Germline V gene data show CDR1 as SQVTM and CDR2 as ANQGSEA. The CDR3 DNA, read in part, is TGCAGCGTCCAACCAGGGGGCTGGGGCACAGATACG. This codes for CSVQPGGWGTDT. The entire CDR3 protein is CSVQPGGWGTDTQYF.

In regard to this clone: The read ends 3 residues before the CDR3 terminus; that terminus is restored from the germline J gene. Other DNA sequences in the same sample also yield this CDR3. The chain uses TRBV30 and TRBJ1-3; D is undetermined. CDR3 length: 13 residues. V dropped 4 bases and J dropped 3 bases, with 10 bases sitting between them. Per germline, CDR1 GTSNPN and CDR2 SVGIG (reference sequence). The part of the CDR3 DNA that was read is TGTGCCTGGACGCCAGGTTTTGGAAACACC. Translated, it gives CAWTPGFGNT. The full CDR3 protein is CAWTPGFGNTIYF.

Concerning this clone itself: The sequence runs out 3 residues before the end of the CDR3; the remainder is reconstructed from the germline J gene. This chain joins TRBV20-1 and TRBJ1-1; a weak D match, TRBD1 (6 bases). CDR1 is DFQATT and CDR2 is SNEGSKA in the germline V gene (reference sequence). The CDR3 is made up of 14 amino acids. The V end was cut by 3 bases, the J end by 3 bases, with 14 bases between. The CDR3 loop reads CSASPGQTHTEAFF. The part of the CDR3 DNA that was read is TGCAGTGCTAGCCCTGGACAGACGCACACTGAA.

About this clone itself: Coverage ceases 3 residues before the CDR3 finishes, and the germline J gene fills in the end. The V gene is TRBV11-2, the J gene TRBJ2-7; tentatively, D is TRBD1 (6 bases). The V and J ends lost 1 base and 5 bases respectively, with 12 bases between them. There are 14 residues in the CDR3. Per germline, CDR1 SGHAT and CDR2 FQNNGV. Incomplete CDR3 DNA: TGTGCCAGCAGCTTAGTGGGGACACTTGACGAG. This gives the protein CASSLVGTLDE. The complete CDR3 protein is CASSLVGTLDEQYF. Full variable domain (missing parts from reference TRBV11-2 and TRBJ2-7): EAGVAQSPRYKIIEKRQSVAFWCNPISGHATLYWYQQILGQGPKLLIQFQNNGVVDDSQLPKDRFSAERLKGVDSTLKIQPAKLEDSAVYLCASSLVGTLDEQYFGPGTRLTVT.

Comment on this clone: The sequence runs out 3 residues before the end of the CDR3; the remainder is reconstructed from the germline J gene. Other DNA sequences in the same sample also yield this CDR3. The J gene is TRBJ2-7, the V gene TRBV7-9; 8 bases map to TRBD2. With V trimmed by 5 bases and J by 1 base, 4 bases remained unmatched. The CDR3 is 14 residues long. Germline CDR1 and CDR2: SEHNR and FQNEAQ (reference sequence). The CDR3 region is CASSPGTSSYEQYF. The sequenced CDR3 bases are TGTGCCAGCAGCCCGGGGACTAGTTCCTACGAG.

On this clone itself: The sequenced fragment ends 3 residues before the CDR3 boundary, so the rest is inferred from the germline J gene. The chain couples TRBV7-3 to TRBJ2-1; 11 bases map to TRBD2. The CDR3 sequence is 15 residues long. The germline V gene encodes CDR1 SGHTA and CDR2 FQGTGA. V lost 1 base and J lost 6; bases outside the gene matches: 2. This CDR3 reads CASSLILAGVNEQFF. Incomplete CDR3 DNA: TGTGCCAGCAGCTTAATACTAGCGGGAGTCAATGAG.

CDR3 DNA (partial): TGTGCCAGCAGCTCAACCGGGACTAGCGGGAGAGAGACC. Amino acids: CASSSTGTSGRET. The whole CDR3 sequence is CASSSTGTSGRETQYF. The chain links TRBV7-6 to TRBJ2-5; TRBD2 agrees at 14 bases. Coverage ceases 3 residues before the CDR3 finishes, and the germline J gene fills in the end. Germline lookup yields CDR1 SGHVS and CDR2 FNYEAQ. This CDR3 has 16 residues. The J segment lost 4 bases and the V segment lost 4 bases, leaving 5 bases of the junction unmatched. Supplemented by reference TRBV7-6 and TRBJ2-5, the full variable domain reads GAGVSQSPRYKVTKRGQDVALRCDPISGHVSLYWYRQALGQGPEFLTYFNYEAQQDKSGLPNDRFSAERPEGSISTLTIQRTEQRDSAMYRCASSSTGTSGRETQYFGPGTRLLVL.

A remark on this clone: The read is 3 residues too short to cover the CDR3 end, so that end is filled in from the germline J gene. The chain employs TRBV5-4 and TRBJ2-2; D may be TRBD1 (5 bases). From germline, CDR1 is SGHNT and CDR2 YYREEE (reference sequence). The CDR3 consists of 16 residues. V shed 4 bases and J shed 1 base, with 14 bases lying between them. The CDR3 loop is CASSAAHGQNTGELFF. Incomplete CDR3 DNA: TGTGCCAGCAGCGCGGCCCACGGACAGAACACCGGGGAG.

CDR3 DNA (partial): TGTGCCAGCAGTGCGTTCCATTCACCC. Protein product: CASSAFHSP. The entire CDR3 sequence reads CASSAFHSPLHF. The genes are TRBV2 and TRBJ1-6; D gene unclear. Sequencing ends 3 residues short of the CDR3 end; the germline J gene provides the rest. This CDR3 is 12 amino acids long. V was trimmed by 4 bases and J by 8 bases, leaving 6 bases between them. Germline V lookup: CDR1 SNHLY, CDR2 FYNNEI.

Comment on this clone: The read finishes 3 residues shy of the CDR3 end, and the germline J gene is used to complete it. J is TRBJ1-2 and V is TRBV2, with D possibly TRBD1 on 5 matching bases. This CDR3 spans 16 amino acids. Germline lookup yields CDR1 SNHLY and CDR2 FYNNEI. The sequenced CDR3 bases are TGTGCCAGCAGTGAAGCGCTCGGGGGACCGGCCTACGAC. This codes for CASSEALGGPAYD. The full CDR3 reads CASSEALGGPAYDYTF.